The sequence of this TCR beta chain was determined in a study of blood T cell repertoires in COVID-19. At the level of the study: Samples taken during acute and convalescent COVID-19 were collected in the United States, Italy and Spain. T cells, B-cell-depleted T cells, or PBMCs provided the cDNA or gDNA that served as material.

The J segment lost 9 bases and the V segment lost 3 bases, leaving 8 bases of the junction unmatched. CDR1 is GTSNPN, CDR2 SVGIG, per germline (reference sequence). The CDR3 spans 14 residues. Only in-frame clones appear in the TCRdb table, and some are missing; sequencing was by immunoSEQ multiplex PCR. This table has about 44,000 clones, around 90% appearing once. The clonotype comes from a woman over 75 in a cohort sampled during active or convalescent COVID-19. The chain employs TRBV30 and TRBJ2-1; 10 positions match TRBD2. The sequencing sample was made of peripheral blood. Here the CDR3 reads CAWRFSGRSTEQFF. As DNA, the CDR3 is TGTGCCTGGAGGTTTAGCGGGAGGAGTACTGAGCAGTTCTTC.